The 5 T cell receptor beta chains below come from one sample, sequenced in a study of cytomegalovirus exposure and HLA in healthy donors. Use of 60 Vbeta and 13 Jbeta primers characterized the PCR. The assay was immunoSEQ multiplex PCR, and TCRdb's table has in-frame clones only and misses some. The sample consists of around 63,000 clones, roughly 80% of them appearing once. Sequencing used PBMCs. The receptors stem from a woman between 25 and 40 years old in good health and CMV-seronegative.

The V gene is TRBV6-1, the J gene TRBJ1-1; tentatively, D is TRBD1 (6 bases). In germline, CDR1 is MNHNS, CDR2 SASEGT. The CDR3 covers 18 residues. The ends were cut back, 2 bases at V and 2 bases at J, with 21 bases in the middle. CDR3 nucleotide sequence: TGTGCCAGCAGTGAACGTCCGGGACAACAAGGTTATAACACTGAAGCTTTCTTT. This translates into CASSERPGQQGYNTEAFF.

This clone was seen a handful of times. The CDR3 nucleotides are TGCGCCAGCAGCCAAGATTCCGGGGGGAACGAGCAGTACTTC. As protein: CASSQDSGGNEQYF. The V call is TRBV4-3, the J call TRBJ2-7; 7 bases are shared with TRBD2. Germline trimming cut 0 bases from V and 5 bases from J; bases unmatched to any gene: 4. The CDR3 loop spans 14 amino acids. Germline V gene lookup returns CDR1 LGHNA and CDR2 YSLEER.

The V call is TRBV29-1, the J call TRBJ1-2; tentative D call: TRBD1 (6 bases). V shed 6 bases and J shed 7 bases, with 15 bases lying between them. CDR1 and CDR2 from the germline V gene are SQVTM and ANQGSEA. CDR3 length: 12 residues. This CDR3 reads CSVEGGSGGYTF. The CDR3 DNA reads as TGCAGCGTCGAGGGGGGGTCGGGTGGCTACACCTTC.

This clone was seen a handful of times. This chain uses TRBV5-1 with TRBJ2-3; 14 bases are a match to TRBD2. Germline V gene lookup returns CDR1 SGHRS and CDR2 YFSETQ. Trimming cost V 4 bases and J 2 bases; bases outside gene matches: 12. The CDR3 covers 19 residues. The CDR3 sequence: CASSPSTGLAGGITDTQYF. Written as DNA, the CDR3 is TGCGCCAGCAGCCCGAGCACCGGACTAGCGGGAGGAATCACAGATACGCAGTATTTT.

The rearrangement uses TRBV18 and TRBJ1-1; D not certain. The CDR3 loop spans 13 amino acids. Trimming removed 6 bases at V and 4 bases at J, with 12 bases between. CDR1 KGHSH and CDR2 LQKENI come from the germline V gene. In DNA, the CDR3 is TGTGCCAGCTCCCCCACAGAGGGCACTGAAGCTTTCTTT. It codes for CASSPTEGTEAFF.